This T cell receptor (beta chain) was found in a study of T cells after yellow fever vaccination. MiXCR, run by TCRdb on the 5' RACE reads, gives a single entry per CDR3 protein. Here the sample spans around 350,000 distinct CDR3 sequences, around 6.4% being singletons. This CDR3 is built from 15 residues. V lost 6 bases, J lost 2 bases, and 9 bases stayed unmatched. The TCR originated in a man between 25 and 39 years old who received the YFV17D yellow fever vaccine. Sample: PBMCs, taken 5 days after the yellow fever booster vaccination. The genes are TRBV12-3 or TRBV12-4 and TRBJ1-1, with TRBD1 matching 7 bases. The CDR3 nucleotides are TGTGCCAGCAGGGAGGGACAGACCCTTAACACTGAAGCTTTCTTT. This sequence encodes CASREGQTLNTEAFF.